This T cell receptor (beta chain) is drawn from a study of cytomegalovirus exposure and HLA in healthy donors. Study-level background: Most genotyped donors, 65% to 90% of more than 300, had Caucasian-associated genetic ancestry.

A word on this clone: Antigen specificity is unknown.

PCR was performed using 60 Vbeta and 13 Jbeta primers. The repertoire was sequenced with immunoSEQ multiplex PCR; TCRdb's copy has only in-frame clones and lacks some. The profile shows about 160,000 clones, around four fifths of them singletons. Findings and caveats of the study: Researchers reportedly found TCR beta sequences accurately predicted most subjects' HLA-A and HLA-B alleles. HLA restriction was apparent for most CMV-associated TCR beta chains in a later analysis. Reports credit the classifier with highly specific, highly sensitive diagnosis of cytomegalovirus status.

V trimming: 0 bases; J trimming: 4 bases; junction bases outside the gene matches: 6. The CDR3 is 16 residues long. Germline assignment: CDR1 SGHRS and CDR2 YFSETQ. This sequence joins TRBV5-1 and TRBJ2-5; 10 bases are shared with TRBD2. Source material: PBMCs. This receptor was taken from a female donor in good health and CMV-seronegative. The CDR3 DNA is TGCGCCAGCAGCTTGGATCCAGCGGGGGGGTTAGAGACCCAGTACTTC. Residues: CASSLDPAGGLETQYF.